This T cell receptor beta chain was identified during a study of CD8 T cells in Susac syndrome. The multiple sclerosis controls were treatment-naive patients affected by stable or active relapsing-remitting disease. A quantity of about 0.5 to 1 ug RNA underwent reverse transcription using random hexamers. Multiplex PCR with immunoSEQ amplified the TCR beta CDR3 across 54 Vbeta and 13 Jbeta. Each CDR3 protein is one row after TCRdb ran MiXCR on the immunoSEQ multiplex PCR reads. Of about 150,000 distinct CDR3 sequences detected, 90% to 95% appear once; the ten largest clones hold around 0.09%. CDR1 is SGHRS and CDR2 is YFSETQ in the germline V gene. The CDR3 loop spans 12 amino acids. The V gene lost 4 bases and the J gene lost 4 bases, with 7 bases spanning the gap.

The chain has TRBV5-1 and TRBJ2-3; no clear D gene. Source material: CD4+ T cells from PBMCs. The clonotype comes from a human donor with multiple sclerosis. For the CDR3, the DNA is TGCGCCAGCAGCAGTCTGGCAGATACGCAGTATTTT. It specifies CASSSLADTQYF.